This TCR beta chain was sequenced for a study of blood T cell repertoires in COVID-19 (dated by TCRdb to 2020 to 2021). Regarding the study in general: Samples from collaborators originated in the United States, Italy and Spain and spanned both the acute and convalescent phases of COVID-19. The material from the prospective study consisted of cDNA or gDNA derived from T cells, B-cell-depleted T cells, or PBMCs. Deeply sampled blood TCRbeta repertoires from subjects exposed to, actively infected with, or recovered from COVID-19 were included in the dataset. The repertoires were released in a freely available public database intended as a resource for research on the immune response to SARS-CoV-2. Samples came from the ongoing ImmuneRACE study (first 160 participants) plus 1,254 subjects from 6 global collaborators. A de-identified subject ID, COVID-19 status, age in years and sex were almost always included in the sample metadata. Where available, HLA class I and class II types were obtained from metadata supplied by the sample provider rather than from assay-based typing. The paper as a whole reports these results and caveats: The quantity of clinical and demographic metadata differed by source and by participant and was supplied without curation.

Another Seattle source contributed samples from volunteer blood donors who had recovered from COVID-19. Whole blood was collected in K2EDTA tubes by collaborating institutions according to the institutions' own protocols. For TCRbeta analysis, collaborator samples were shipped as frozen whole blood, as isolated PBMCs, or as DNA extracted from either sample type. With respect to this clone: Its target antigen remains unknown. There are no base qualities to consult, and no much larger clone falls within one base.

TCRbeta CDR3 regions were amplified from genomic DNA by means of the immunoSEQ Assay, a bias-controlled multiplex PCR. As for the original processing: The number of nucleated cells in each sample was estimated by amplification of reference gene primers within the assay. Sequence reads were collapsed and filtered to measure the absolute abundance of every unique TCRbeta CDR3 rearrangement. For each sample, productive Simpson clonality was calculated as the square root of Simpson's diversity index over productive rearrangements. Drawn from immuneACCESS, this table holds only the in-frame rearrangements with V and J called that TCRdb kept. Clones are partly lost; checked studies trace under half to an unresolved V gene and leave the rest unexplained. V and J calls and clone size come straight from that table; D and trimming were deduced from the DNA. The sample table holds about 92,000 clones, of which 80% were seen once. Roughly 8.6% of the sample is held by the ten biggest clonotypes.

CDR1 SGDLS and CDR2 YYNGEE are derived from the germline V gene. Trimming accounts for 2 bases at V and 3 bases at J, while the number of junction bases matched to no gene is 2. Including the terminal cysteine and phenylalanine, the CDR3 comprises 15 residues. Only the CDR3 part of the read is kept: 45 bases, read in frame from the first base. This TCR was recovered from a man aged 45 to 65 who had recovered from COVID-19. The source material was peripheral blood. The chain is assembled from TRBV9 and TRBJ2-1; TRBD2 aligns with 10 central bases. The CDR3 reads as follows: CASSVSGGDYNEQFF. Here is the DNA: TGTGCCAGCAGCGTGAGCGGGGGGGACTACAATGAGCAGTTCTTC.